One sample yielded the 5 T cell receptor beta chains listed below, sequenced in a study of T cells in Graves' hyperthyroidism and ophthalmopathy. The TCR beta CDR3 regions underwent amplification using RNA transcripts as the source. Primed by the HTBI set, a first-round RT-PCR was run on the TCR CDR3. Using its own MiXCR run on the multiplex PCR reads, TCRdb lists one record per CDR3 protein. The data hold some 570,000 distinct CDR3 sequences, with 17% observed a single time. Specimen: blood. Receptors originate from a woman under 30 with Graves' ophthalmopathy.

This clonotype came up a few times. V and J are TRBV5-1 and TRBJ2-1; D gene uncertain. V dropped 2 bases and J dropped 1 base, with 13 bases sitting between them. CDR1 is SGHRS, CDR2 YFSETQ, per germline. There are 16 residues in the CDR3. CDR3 nucleotides: TGCGCCAGCAGCTTTAACCAGGCAGATTCCTACAATGAGCAGTTCTTC. Translated, it gives CASSFNQADSYNEQFF.

This clonotype was recorded at least ten times. The chain is built from TRBV28 and TRBJ2-5, with 8 bases fitting TRBD2. The junction had 7 bases not matched to a gene; V was cut back by 6 bases and J by 4 bases. The CDR3 runs 14 residues. CDR1 is MDHEN and CDR2 is SYDVKM in the germline V gene. The CDR3 coding sequence is TGTGCCAGCAGAGGACTAGCAAGAGGAGAGACCCAGTACTTC. Its translation: CASRGLARGETQYF.

The chain is built from TRBV11-2 and TRBJ2-4; either TRBD1 or TRBD2 may fit D (5 bases each). CDR3 length: 18 amino acids. The V and J ends lost 5 bases and 0 bases respectively, with 20 bases between them. CDR1 and CDR2 from the germline V gene are SGHAT and FQNNGV. The CDR3 DNA follows: TGTGCCAGCAGCCCCGGGACGGTCAGAGTTCTAGCCAAAAACATTCAGTACTTC. The encoded protein is CASSPGTVRVLAKNIQYF.

This clonotype was counted at least ten times. The chain uses TRBV7-8 and TRBJ2-2; TRBD1 might be the D (5 bases). The CDR3 spans 16 residues. V lost 2 bases and J lost 2, with 12 bases in between. Germline CDR1 and CDR2: SGHVS and FQNEAQ. This CDR3 reads CASSLTGGRNTGELFF. CDR3 coding DNA: TGTGCCAGCAGCTTAACAGGTGGCAGAAACACCGGGGAGCTGTTTTTT.

This clonotype was seen repeatedly, ten times or more. V gene TRBV5-1 combines with J gene TRBJ2-7; TRBD1 matches 7 bases. V was clipped by 4 bases and J by 2 bases; unmatched bases: 12. The CDR3 is 16 residues long. CDR1 and CDR2 from the germline V gene are SGHRS and YFSETQ. This CDR3 is CASSPEQGGVAYEQYF. The CDR3 coding sequence is TGCGCCAGCAGCCCAGAGCAAGGGGGCGTCGCCTACGAGCAGTACTTC.